This T cell receptor beta chain emerged from a study of technical replicates of blood from a handful of donors. Only in-frame clones appear in the TCRdb table, and some are missing; sequencing was by immunoSEQ multiplex PCR. Of roughly 70,000 clones detected, roughly nine tenths appear once; the ten largest clones hold 4.7%. The CDR3 covers 15 residues. Germline V CDR1 and CDR2: KGHSH, LQKENI. V lost 0 bases and J lost 8, with 14 bases in between. This clonotype was sampled from a human donor in good health. Some clones in this sample may be carry-over from other donors' samples. The chain is built from TRBV18 and TRBJ2-1; D may be TRBD2 (5 bases). The sample taken for sequencing was PBMCs. The CDR3 sequence: CASSPPSPSSHEQFF. In nucleotides, the CDR3 is TGTGCCAGCTCACCACCGTCCCCTAGCAGCCATGAGCAGTTCTTC.